The 11 T cell receptor beta chains given below trace back to one sample, sequenced in a study of blood T cell repertoires in COVID-19. The assay was immunoSEQ multiplex PCR, and TCRdb's table has in-frame clones only and misses some. In the table there are 200,000 or so clones, more than 85% of which are singletons. Input material: peripheral blood. Receptors originate from a man in his forties with active or convalescent COVID-19.

The chain links TRBV9 to TRBJ2-1, with 7 bases aligning to TRBD1. CDR1 SGDLS and CDR2 YYNGEE come from the germline V gene. This CDR3 contains 14 residues. The V segment lost 4 bases and the J segment 8 bases; nucleotides outside the gene matches: 9. CDR3 nucleotide sequence: TGTGCCAGCAGCCCAATGACAGGGAGTGATGAGCAGTTCTTC. Its protein is CASSPMTGSDEQFF.

The rearrangement uses TRBV3-1 (or the pseudogene TRBV3-2) and TRBJ2-3; D perhaps matches TRBD2 (6 bases). The CDR3 is 13 residues long. Germline CDR1 is LGHDT and CDR2 is YNNKEL (reference sequence). Trimming removed 0 bases from V and 6 bases from J, with 7 bases in between. CDR3 protein: CASSQDRGDTQYF. CDR3 DNA: TGTGCCAGCAGCCAAGATCGGGGGGATACGCAGTATTTT.

The CDR3 reads CASSFEETGYFWETQYF. The CDR3 DNA sequence: TGTGCCAGCAGCTTTGAAGAGACAGGATATTTTTGGGAGACCCAGTACTTC. This chain joins TRBV12-1 and TRBJ2-5; the D segment call TRBD1 is taken from the table without a DNA check. TRBV12-1 is a pseudogene. The CDR3 is 17 amino acids.

The chain joins TRBV3-1 (or the pseudogene TRBV3-2) to TRBJ2-2, with 15 bases identical to TRBD2. The CDR3 covers 19 residues. The V gene end was trimmed by 0 bases and the J gene end by 5 bases; junction bases not matched to a gene: 7. The germline CDR1 and CDR2 sequences are LGHDT and YNNKEL (reference sequence). The CDR3 bases are TGTGCCAGCAGCCAAGATCGAAGGACTAGCGGGAGGGGAACCGGGGAGCTGTTTTTT. Protein sequence: CASSQDRRTSGRGTGELFF.

Comments on this clone: At the DNA level, this CDR3 is encoded by other sequences in the same sample as well. This rearrangement joins TRBV12-3 or TRBV12-4 to TRBJ1-1, with unresolved D. The CDR3 runs to 13 residues. The V and J ends lost 3 bases and 1 base respectively, with 6 bases between them. The CDR3 DNA reads TGTGCCAGCAGTTTTCCAGGGAACACTGAAGCTTTCTTT. It encodes CASSFPGNTEAFF.

The rearrangement joins TRBV5-6 to TRBJ1-2; no definite D call. The CDR3 extends over 14 amino acids. Trimming stripped 0 bases from V and 4 bases from J, with 10 bases between. Germline CDR1 reads SGHDT; CDR2 reads YYEEEE. The CDR3 loop reads CASSLAGGSYGYTF. CDR3 in DNA: TGTGCCAGCAGCTTGGCCGGCGGGAGCTATGGCTACACCTTC.

The gene calls are TRBV28 and TRBJ2-3; TRBD1 agrees at 8 bases. The V gene end was trimmed by 2 bases and the J gene end by 2 bases; junction bases not matched to a gene: 3. Germline CDR1 reads MDHEN; CDR2 reads SYDVKM. This CDR3 region has 15 residues. In nucleotides, the CDR3 is TGTGCCAGCAGTTTACGGCAGGGGGCCACAGATACGCAGTATTTT. This translates into CASSLRQGATDTQYF.

The CDR3 DNA sequence: TGTGCCAGCAGTTTAACTACAGGGGTGGAACTCCATACGCAGTATTTT. This encodes CASSLTTGVELHTQYF. The chain recombines TRBV28 with TRBJ2-3; 7 bases align to TRBD1. V was pared by 2 bases and J by 7 bases, with 12 bases of the junction left unmatched. The CDR3 is 16 amino acids. Germline lookup yields CDR1 MDHEN and CDR2 SYDVKM.

V is TRBV9 and J is TRBJ2-7, with D perhaps TRBD2 (5 bases). The CDR3 totals 14 residues. CDR1 and CDR2 (germline): SGDLS, YYNGEE. V shed 0 bases and J shed 2 bases, with 9 bases lying between them. The chain's CDR3 is CASSVGVGAYEQYF. The CDR3, as DNA: TGTGCCAGCAGCGTAGGAGTGGGAGCCTACGAGCAGTACTTC.

This chain joins TRBV5-6 and TRBJ2-7; 9 bases agree with TRBD2. Germline V gene lookup returns CDR1 SGHDT and CDR2 YYEEEE. Germline trimming cut 0 bases from V and 4 bases from J; bases unmatched to any gene: 8. CDR3 size: 16 residues. CDR3 amino acids: CASSLAWAGGPYEQYF. CDR3 nucleotide sequence: TGTGCCAGCAGCTTGGCCTGGGCGGGGGGGCCTTACGAGCAGTACTTC.

V is TRBV19 and J is TRBJ2-4; D gene uncertain. The CDR3 spans 14 residues. V was pared by 3 bases and J by 2 bases, with 8 bases between. The germline CDR1 and CDR2 sequences are LNHDA and SQIVND (reference sequence). CDR3 DNA: TGTGCCAGTAGTATTTGGAGTACCAAAAACATTCAGTACTTC. This gives the protein CASSIWSTKNIQYF.